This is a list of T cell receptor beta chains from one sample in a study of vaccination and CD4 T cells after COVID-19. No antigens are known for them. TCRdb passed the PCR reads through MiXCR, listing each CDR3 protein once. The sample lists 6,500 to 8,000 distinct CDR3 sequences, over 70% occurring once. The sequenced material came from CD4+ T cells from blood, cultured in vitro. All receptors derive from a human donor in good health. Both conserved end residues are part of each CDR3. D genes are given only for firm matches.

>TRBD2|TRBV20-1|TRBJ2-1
CSASPGSGGGYEQFF
TGCAGTGCTAGCCCTGGCAGCGGGGGGGGGTATGAGCAGTTCTTC
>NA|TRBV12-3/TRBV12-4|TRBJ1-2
CASSSRQAGGYTF
TGTGCCAGCAGTTCTAGACAGGCGGGCGGCTACACCTTC
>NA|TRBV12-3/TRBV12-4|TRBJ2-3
CASSAPSRDTQYF
TGTGCCAGCAGTGCCCCTTCTAGGGATACGCAGTATTTT
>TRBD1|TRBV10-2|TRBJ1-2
CASSDPTGTGGPQYGYTF
TGCGCCAGCAGTGACCCCACCGGGACAGGGGGTCCCCAATATGGCTACACCTTC
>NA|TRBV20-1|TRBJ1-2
CSARVQEGIYGYTF
TGCAGTGCTAGGGTACAGGAGGGTATCTATGGCTACACCTTC
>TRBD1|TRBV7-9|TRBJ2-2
CASSDRGHTGELFF
TGTGCCAGCAGCGACAGGGGCCACACCGGGGAGCTGTTTTTT
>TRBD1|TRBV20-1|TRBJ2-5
CSARGQETQYF
TGCAGCGCCAGGGGGCAAGAGACCCAGTACTTC
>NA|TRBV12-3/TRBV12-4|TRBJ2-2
CASSLFEGTGELFF
TGTGCCAGCAGTTTATTTGAGGGCACCGGGGAGCTGTTTTTT
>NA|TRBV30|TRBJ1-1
CAWSGWAGPNTEAFF
TGTGCCTGGAGTGGCTGGGCAGGGCCGAACACTGAAGCTTTCTTT
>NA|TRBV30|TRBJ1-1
CAWSPGLKGTEAFF
TGTGCCTGGAGTCCGGGACTCAAAGGGACTGAAGCTTTCTTT
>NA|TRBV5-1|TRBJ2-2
CASSRDLGTGELFF
TGCGCCAGTTCCAGGGATCTTGGCACCGGGGAGCTGTTTTTT
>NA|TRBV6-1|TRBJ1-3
CASSPRGNTIYF
TGTGCCAGCAGCCCCAGAGGAAACACCATATATTTT
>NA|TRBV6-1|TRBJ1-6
CASSRTVGQRAPLHF
TGTGCCAGCAGTCGGACAGTCGGTCAAAGGGCACCCCTCCACTTT
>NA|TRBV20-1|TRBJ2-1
CSASTWDEQFF
TGCAGTGCTAGCACCTGGGATGAGCAGTTCTTC
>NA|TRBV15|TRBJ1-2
CATSRDSSNYGYTF
TGTGCCACCAGCAGAGATTCGTCTAACTATGGCTACACCTTC
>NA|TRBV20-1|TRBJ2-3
CSARASGGTDTQYF
TGCAGTGCTAGAGCATCGGGGGGCACAGATACGCAGTATTTT
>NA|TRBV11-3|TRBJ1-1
CASSLNHGPTEAFF
TGTGCCAGCAGCTTAAACCACGGCCCCACTGAAGCTTTCTTT